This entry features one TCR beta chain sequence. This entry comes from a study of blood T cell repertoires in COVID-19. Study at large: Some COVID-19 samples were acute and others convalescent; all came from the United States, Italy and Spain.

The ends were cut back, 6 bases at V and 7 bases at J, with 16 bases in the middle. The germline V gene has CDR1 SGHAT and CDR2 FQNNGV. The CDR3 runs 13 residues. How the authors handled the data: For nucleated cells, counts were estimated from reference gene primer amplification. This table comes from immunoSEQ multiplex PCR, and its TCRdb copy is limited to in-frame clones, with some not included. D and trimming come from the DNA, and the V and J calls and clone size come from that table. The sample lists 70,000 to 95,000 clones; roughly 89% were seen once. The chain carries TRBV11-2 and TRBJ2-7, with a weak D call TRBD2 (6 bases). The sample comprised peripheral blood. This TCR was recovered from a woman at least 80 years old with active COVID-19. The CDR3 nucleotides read TGTGCCAGCAGTCAGCGGGTGGCGGGGGAGCAGTACTTC. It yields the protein CASSQRVAGEQYF.